Listed below are T cell receptor beta chains from one sample, sequenced in a study of molecular identifiers for immune sequencing clone quantification. TCRdb re-called the PCR reads with MiXCR, one entry per CDR3 protein. This table has around 470,000 distinct CDR3 sequences, about 21% appearing once. Specimen: naive CD8+ T cells from blood, with Jurkat cell RNA spiked in. These receptors were obtained from a human donor in good health. Some libraries in this study had Jurkat cell RNA spiked in. CDR3s leave out the opening cysteine and the closing phenylalanine or tryptophan. Each record gives: J gene, V gene, CDR3 protein.

>TRBJ1-1|TRBV21-1
ASSKGGGGQENNTEAF
>TRBJ2-3|TRBV7-6
ASSPGPSGENTDTQY
>TRBJ2-1|TRBV10-1
ASSAGPVDNEQF
>TRBJ2-5|TRBV25-1
ASSEYIPAVAGTQETQY
>TRBJ1-1|TRBV7-9
ASSLGFDGTEAF
>TRBJ2-1|TRBV9
ASSLTSLSGGNEQF
>TRBJ1-2|TRBV29-1
SVEDADSYGYT
>TRBJ2-2|TRBV4-2
ASKQTGTTEGTGELF
>TRBJ1-1|TRBV28
ASRWQGGTEAF
>TRBJ2-2|TRBV3-1
ASSTGLSGELF
>TRBJ2-3|TRBV19
ASSMYGTTDTQC
>TRBJ2-3|TRBV7-2
ASSLAWVAGSDTQY
>TRBJ1-1|TRBV5-6
ASSLVAVWGKPEAF
>TRBJ2-7|TRBV5-3
ASSLFTGDSYEQY
>TRBJ1-2|TRBV6-5
ARGQGNGYT
>TRBJ1-5|TRBV28
ASKVGRGNQPQH
>TRBJ2-3|TRBV28
ASSFSSHTDTQY
>TRBJ1-5|TRBV19
ASSGGLFNQPQH
>TRBJ2-3|TRBV7-9
ASSLAIGQLGLAGEDTQY
>TRBJ1-2|TRBV20-1
SANGIGPP
>TRBJ1-1|TRBV2
ASREGSSISTEAF
>TRBJ2-7|TRBV30
AWSVGTPPAYEQY
>TRBJ1-1|TRBV29-1
SIAGGTEAF
>TRBJ1-6|TRBV18
ASSPLDRGRNNSPLH
>TRBJ2-1|TRBV28
ASSSLGAGWVDEQF
>TRBJ2-7|TRBV4-1
ASSLSDSVRQY
>TRBJ1-3|TRBV5-4
ASSLGRTGYLDTIY
>TRBJ2-3|TRBV7-2
ASEPRTSGRASPDTQY
>TRBJ2-5|TRBV4-2
ASSQKTSQETQY
>TRBJ1-6|TRBV10-3
AISAFSGQEKIINSPLH
>TRBJ2-3|TRBV5-1
ASSYALIGLADETTQY
>TRBJ1-5|TRBV27
ASSLQGSNQSQH
>TRBJ2-2|TRBV6-5
ASSYGTGNTGELF
>TRBJ2-3|TRBV12-3/TRBV12-4
ASSLGIPPDTDTQY
>TRBJ2-7|TRBV14
ASSAWGVAYEQY
>TRBJ2-7|TRBV28
ASSSPGQIYEQY
>TRBJ1-1|TRBV19
AIHRGSEAF
>TRBJ2-7|TRBV13
ASSPKGGVAYEQY
>TRBJ1-4|TRBV5-6
ASSLSSENLRNEKLF
>TRBJ2-7|TRBV6-5
ASSYSNQEQY
>TRBJ1-5|TRBV24-1
ATSDSSTGQPQH
>TRBJ1-1|TRBV7-9
ASSVLNTEAF
>TRBJ2-6|TRBV5-1
ASSPHSGQAVSGANVLT
>TRBJ2-1|TRBV4-3
ASSQGLAGAQPTEQF
>TRBJ2-7|TRBV12-3/TRBV12-4
ASSDLSSDSPYEQY
>TRBJ2-2|TRBV24-1
ATSDYRVSTGELF
>TRBJ2-7|TRBV12-3/TRBV12-4
ASSLRLPGQGWYEQY
>TRBJ2-3|TRBV27
ASSWAGSTDTQY
>TRBJ1-2|TRBV19
ASSRGGNYGYT
>TRBJ2-2|TRBV4-3
ASSQDPPLAGGPTGELF